The subject of this entry is one T cell receptor (beta chain). The data stem from a study of patients and donors after allogeneic stem cell transplantation. Each CDR3 protein gets one entry after TCRdb re-called the RT-PCR reads with MiXCR. Among under 200,000 distinct CDR3 sequences listed, 25% to 35% were seen once. Losses at the gene ends were 0 bases for V and 2 bases for J; bases not matched to a gene: 4. CDR1 is SGHRS, CDR2 YFSETQ, per germline. The CDR3 length is 16 residues. Sequencing input: blood, either unsorted or a sorted T cell fraction (not recorded which). The TCR sequence derives from a human donor who was either an allogeneic HSCT recipient or a stem cell or donor lymphocyte infusion donor (not recorded which). It is not recorded whose cells these are; they may come from a transplant donor. The rearrangement uses TRBV5-1 and TRBJ2-7; 11 bases are a match to TRBD2. The CDR3 loop is CASSLAGTSGPYEQYF. CDR3 sequence (DNA): TGCGCCAGCAGCTTGGCCGGGACTAGCGGACCCTACGAGCAGTACTTC.